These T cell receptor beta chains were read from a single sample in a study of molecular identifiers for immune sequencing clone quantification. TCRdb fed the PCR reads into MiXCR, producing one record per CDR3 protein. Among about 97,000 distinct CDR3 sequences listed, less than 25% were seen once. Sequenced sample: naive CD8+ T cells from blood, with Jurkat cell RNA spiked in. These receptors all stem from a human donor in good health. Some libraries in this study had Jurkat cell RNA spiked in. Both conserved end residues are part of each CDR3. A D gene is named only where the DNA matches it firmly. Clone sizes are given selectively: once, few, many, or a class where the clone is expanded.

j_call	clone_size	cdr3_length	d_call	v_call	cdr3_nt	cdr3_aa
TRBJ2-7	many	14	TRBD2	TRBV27	TGTGCCAGCAGTTTTAACGGTGGGAGGGACGAGCAGTACTTC	CASSFNGGRDEQYF
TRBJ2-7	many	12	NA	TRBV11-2	TGTGCCAGCAGCTTACAGGGAGGAGAGCAGTACTTC	CASSLQGGEQYF
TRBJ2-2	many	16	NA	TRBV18	TGTGCCAGCTCACAAGAGGATGGAGTAAACACCGGGGAGCTGTTTTTT	CASSQEDGVNTGELFF
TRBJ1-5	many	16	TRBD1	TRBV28	TGTGCCAGCAGTCCCTACGTCGGGCAGGGGGACCAGCCCCAGCATTTT	CASSPYVGQGDQPQHF
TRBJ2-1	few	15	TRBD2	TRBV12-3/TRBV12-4	TGTGCCAGCAGTTTAGTGGGACTAGCGGGAGATGAGCAGTTCTTC	CASSLVGLAGDEQFF
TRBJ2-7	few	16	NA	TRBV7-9	TGTGCCAGCAGCTTAGATAGGGACGCACTCTCCTACGAGCAGTACTTC	CASSLDRDALSYEQYF
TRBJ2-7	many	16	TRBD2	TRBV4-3	TGCGCCAGCAGCCAAGAAATGGCTAGCGGATCCTACGAGCAGTACTTC	CASSQEMASGSYEQYF
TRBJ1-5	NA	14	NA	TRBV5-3	TGTGCCAGAAGCTTGGTGCGAGGCAATCAGCCCCAGCATTTT	CARSLVRGNQPQHF
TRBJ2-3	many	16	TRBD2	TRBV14	TGTGCCAGCAGCCAAGGGAGCGGGGTAGTCGCAGATACGCAGTATTTT	CASSQGSGVVADTQYF
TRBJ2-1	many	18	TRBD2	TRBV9	TGTGCCAGCAGCGTTACTCTTTATGGGACTAGCGTTTACAATGAGCAGTTCTTC	CASSVTLYGTSVYNEQFF
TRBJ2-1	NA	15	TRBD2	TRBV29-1	TGCAGCGCCACCAATAGCGGGAGCTCCTACAATGAGCAGTTCTTC	CSATNSGSSYNEQFF
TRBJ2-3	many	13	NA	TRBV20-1	TGCAGTGCTAGAGTACTACTGGGTCGGACGCAGTATTTT	CSARVLLGRTQYF
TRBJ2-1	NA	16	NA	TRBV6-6	TGTGCCAGCAGTTACTCGACGAAGCAGGGAGAGTTAGGGCAGTTCTTC	CASSYSTKQGELGQFF
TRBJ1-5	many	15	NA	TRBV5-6	TGTGCCAGCAGCGTATGGACAGCGGACGATCAGCCCCAGCATTTT	CASSVWTADDQPQHF
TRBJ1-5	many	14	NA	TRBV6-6	TGTGCCAGCAGTCCCTCGAGCTGGTATCAGCCCCAGCATTTT	CASSPSSWYQPQHF
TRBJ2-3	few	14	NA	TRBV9	TGTGCCAGCACCGACAGGACAGACACAGATACGCAGTATTTT	CASTDRTDTDTQYF
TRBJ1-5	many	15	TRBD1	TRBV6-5	TGTGCCAGCAGTGCCGGGACAGGTATCAATCAGCCCCAGCATTTT	CASSAGTGINQPQHF
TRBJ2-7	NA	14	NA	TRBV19	TGTGCCAGTAGTATGTGGCAGGGGTCCTCCGAGCAGTACTTC	CASSMWQGSSEQYF
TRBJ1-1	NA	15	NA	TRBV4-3	TGCGCCAGCAGCCAAGATTGGCAGACGAACACTGAAGCTTCCTTC	CASSQDWQTNTEASF
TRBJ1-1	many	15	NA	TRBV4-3	TGCGCCAGCAGCCAGTCACAGTATAGGAACACTGAAGCTTTCTTT	CASSQSQYRNTEAFF
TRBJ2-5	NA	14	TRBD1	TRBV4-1	TGCGCCAGCAGCCGTGGACAGGTCGAGGAGCCCCCGTACTTC	CASSRGQVEEPPYF
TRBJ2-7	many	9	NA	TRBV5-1	TGCGCCAGGCGGGACATCCAGTACTTC	CARRDIQYF
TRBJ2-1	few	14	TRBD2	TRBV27	TGTGCCAGCAGGCCGGGACTAGTCTACAATGAGCAGTTCTTC	CASRPGLVYNEQFF
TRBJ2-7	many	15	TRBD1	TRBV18	TGTGCCAGCTCACCACCAACAGGGGGCCGTGACGAGCAGTACTTC	CASSPPTGGRDEQYF
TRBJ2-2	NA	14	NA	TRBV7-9	TGTGCCAGCAGCACGGGACATACCACCGAGGAGCTGTTTTTT	CASSTGHTTEELFF
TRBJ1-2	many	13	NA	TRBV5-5	TGTGCCAGCAGCCCCGACAGTAACTATGGCTACACCTTC	CASSPDSNYGYTF
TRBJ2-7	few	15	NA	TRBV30	TGTGCCTGGAGTCCCATAAGGGGGAGCTCCTACGAGCAGTACTTC	CAWSPIRGSSYEQYF
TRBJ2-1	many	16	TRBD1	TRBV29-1	TGCAGCGTTGAAGACGGACAGGGAATTTCCTACAATGAGCAGTTCTTC	CSVEDGQGISYNEQFF
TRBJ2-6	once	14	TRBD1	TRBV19	TGTGCCAGTACTGACAGGGCCGGGGCCAACGTCCTGACTTTC	CASTDRAGANVLTF
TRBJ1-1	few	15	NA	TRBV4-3	TGCGCCAGCAGCCAAGAATGGGTTGGAGACACTGAAGCTTTCTTT	CASSQEWVGDTEAFF
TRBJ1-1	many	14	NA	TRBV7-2	TGTGCCAGCAGCTTTCGACAGGCGAACACTGAAGCTTTCTTT	CASSFRQANTEAFF
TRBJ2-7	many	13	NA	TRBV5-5	TGTGCCAGCACCGGGTGGAGCGGCTACGAGCAGTACTTC	CASTGWSGYEQYF
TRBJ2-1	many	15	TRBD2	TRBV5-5	TGTGCCAGCAGCCCACTAGCGGCGACCTACAATGAGCAGTTCTTC	CASSPLAATYNEQFF
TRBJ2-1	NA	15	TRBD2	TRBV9	TGTGCCAGCAGCGTAGGCTGGACTAGTGGCAATGAGCAGTTCTTC	CASSVGWTSGNEQFF
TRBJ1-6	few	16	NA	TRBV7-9	TGTGCCAGCAGCTTAGGAGGGGCGACGAGGGATTCACCCCTCCACTTT	CASSLGGATRDSPLHF
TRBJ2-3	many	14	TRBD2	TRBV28	TGTGCCAGCAGGTGGGCGGGAGCTGTAGATACGCAGTATTTT	CASRWAGAVDTQYF
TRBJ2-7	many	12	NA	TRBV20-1	TGCAGTGCTAGAGGGGACACCTACGAGCAGTACTTC	CSARGDTYEQYF
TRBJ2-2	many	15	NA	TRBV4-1	TGCGCCAGCAGCCAAGATGAACCGAACACCGGGGAGCTGTTTTTT	CASSQDEPNTGELFF
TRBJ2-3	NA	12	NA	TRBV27	TGTGCCAGCAGTGTGTTAGGCGATACGCAGTATTTT	CASSVLGDTQYF
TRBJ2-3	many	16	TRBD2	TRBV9	TGTGCCAGCAGCGTAGGGGTAGCGGGAGTCGCGGATACGCAGTATTTT	CASSVGVAGVADTQYF
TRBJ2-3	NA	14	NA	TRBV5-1	TGCGCCAGCAGCTTGGACAACCAGTTATTGGCGCAGTATTTT	CASSLDNQLLAQYF
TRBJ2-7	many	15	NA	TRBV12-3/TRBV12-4	TGTGCCAGCAGTTTAGGCCAGTCAAGCTCCTACGAGCAGTACTTC	CASSLGQSSSYEQYF
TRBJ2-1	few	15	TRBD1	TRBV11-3	TGTGCCAGCAGCTTAGAGGGACAGGGTGACAATGAGCAGTTCTTC	CASSLEGQGDNEQFF
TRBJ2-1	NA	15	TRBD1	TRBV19	TGTGCCAGTAGTAGGGGGACAGGGGTTGAGGGTAGGCAGTTCTTC	CASSRGTGVEGRQFF
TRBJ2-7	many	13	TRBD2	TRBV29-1	TGCAGCGCCGGGACTAGCGGAGGCCGGGAGCAGTACTTC	CSAGTSGGREQYF
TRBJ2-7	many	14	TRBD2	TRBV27	TGTGCCAGCAGTCCCGGGACTAGTATTTACGAGCAGTACTTC	CASSPGTSIYEQYF
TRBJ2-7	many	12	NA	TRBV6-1	TGTGCCAGCAGGGGGGCTGTGCTCGAGGGATACTTC	CASRGAVLEGYF